The 21 T cell receptor beta chains presented below share a single source sample, sequenced in a study of blood T cell repertoires in COVID-19 (dated by TCRdb to 2019 to 2021). Library preparation employed the immunoSEQ multiplex PCR assay. Entries here come from immuneACCESS through TCRdb and include only in-frame sequences with V and J called. Some clones fail to appear in such tables; in the studies checked, an unresolved V gene covers under half of the shortfall, and the cause of the remainder is unknown. Present in this sample are some 110,000 clones, around 85% of which were seen just once. The ten largest clones add up to under 3.5% of the sample. Sequencing was carried out using peripheral blood. These receptors all stem from a woman aged 80 or older with COVID-19, enrolled during active disease.

V and J are TRBV4-1 and TRBJ2-7, with D possibly TRBD1 on 5 matching bases. Trimming pared 2 bases from V and 5 bases from J, leaving 10 bases between. The length of the CDR3 is 13 residues. CDR1 MGHRA and CDR2 YSYEKL come from the germline V gene. The chain's CDR3 is CASSQKQVHEQYF. In DNA, the CDR3 is TGCGCCAGCAGCCAAAAACAGGTCCACGAGCAGTACTTC.

This sequence joins TRBV6-5 and TRBJ1-3; D is possibly TRBD1 (6 bases). Between the trimmed V and J ends, which lost 5 bases and 5 bases, there was a span of 10 bases. This CDR3 comprises 13 residues. CDR1 is MNHEY, CDR2 SVGAGI, per germline. The CDR3 DNA reads TGTGCCAGCAGTAGGACAGAGAGAAACACCATATATTTT. Protein product: CASSRTERNTIYF.

The genes are TRBV5-4 and TRBJ1-4, with 10 bases fitting TRBD1. V lost 4 bases and J lost 11; bases outside the gene matches: 11. This CDR3 has 15 residues. CDR1 and CDR2 (germline): SGHNT, YYREEE (reference sequence). CDR3 sequence reads: CASSQPGQGSGKLFF. As DNA, the CDR3 is TGTGCCAGCAGCCAACCGGGACAGGGGAGTGGGAAACTGTTTTTT.

The chain joins TRBV27 to TRBJ2-2; D is possibly TRBD2 (5 bases). The V and J ends lost 4 bases and 4 bases respectively, with 10 bases between them. This CDR3 spans 14 amino acids. Germline values: CDR1 MNHEY, CDR2 SMNVEV (reference sequence). Written as DNA, the CDR3 is TGTGCCAGCAGTTACGCTCGGGGCACCGGGGAGCTGTTTTTT. Protein product: CASSYARGTGELFF.

The chain uses TRBV25-1 and TRBJ2-7; 9 nucleotides agree with TRBD2. The CDR3 runs to 13 residues. The germline V gene has CDR1 MGHDK and CDR2 SYGVNS. Trimming cost V 9 bases and J 0 bases; bases outside gene matches: 3. The CDR3 here is CASSGSPSYEQYF. The CDR3, as DNA: TGTGCCAGTAGCGGGAGCCCCTCCTACGAGCAGTACTTC.

V gene TRBV28 combines with J gene TRBJ1-1; D may be TRBD1 (5 bases). This CDR3 spans 15 amino acids. The V gene's germline CDR1 is MDHEN and CDR2 SYDVKM. Trimming took 6 bases from V and 2 from J, leaving 16 bases between them. CDR3 DNA sequence: TGTGCCAGCAGCCTCCGGGGGGGATTAAACACTGAAGCTTTCTTT. Its translation is CASSLRGGLNTEAFF.

V usage is TRBV18 and J usage is TRBJ2-1; 10 nucleotides agree with TRBD2. This CDR3 is 16 amino acids long. The germline CDR1 and CDR2 sequences are KGHSH and LQKENI. After removal of 3 bases from V and 6 bases from J, the junction contained 8 bases not matched to a gene. CDR3 DNA sequence: TGTGCCAGCTCACCGACTAGCGGGCAGGGAGGCAATGAGCAGTTCTTC. Encoded protein: CASSPTSGQGGNEQFF.

The genes are TRBV10-3 and TRBJ2-5; D is perhaps TRBD2 (5 bases). The CDR3 consists of 12 residues. Germline V gives CDR1 ENHRY, CDR2 SYGVKD. V was cut by 10 bases and J by 5 bases, with 14 bases left in between. The CDR3 loop reads CATSERGETQYF. The CDR3 nucleotides are TGTGCCACCTCGGAGCGAGGGGAGACCCAGTACTTC.

The chain joins TRBV28 to TRBJ2-2; 7 nucleotides agree with TRBD1. The CDR3 contains 14 residues. Looked up from germline, CDR1 is MDHEN and CDR2 is SYDVKM. Germline trimming cut 6 bases from V and 5 bases from J; bases unmatched to any gene: 6. The CDR3 here is CASRQTGVTGELFF. CDR3 nucleotide sequence: TGTGCCAGCAGACAAACAGGGGTAACCGGGGAGCTGTTTTTT.

The chain links TRBV7-2 to TRBJ2-2, with D hard to call. The CDR3 covers 14 residues. Germline V CDR1 and CDR2: SGHTA, FQGNSA. The germline V and J ends were trimmed by 1 base and 7 bases, with 10 bases remaining between them. The CDR3 sequence: CASSLGASSGELFF. The CDR3 DNA reads as TGTGCCAGCAGCTTAGGGGCGTCGAGCGGGGAGCTGTTTTTT.

The rearrangement joins TRBV4-1 to TRBJ1-4; D gene unclear. CDR1 and CDR2 (germline): MGHRA, YSYEKL. The CDR3 contains 17 residues. V was shortened by 0 bases and J by 3 bases, with 14 bases between the two germline ends. This CDR3 reads CASSQDNTGFANEKLFF. The DNA for the CDR3 is TGCGCCAGCAGCCAAGATAATACGGGATTCGCTAATGAAAAACTGTTTTTT.

This chain connects TRBV5-6 to TRBJ1-4; no firm D call. This CDR3 region has 16 residues. The germline V and J ends were trimmed by 0 bases and 0 bases, with 9 bases remaining between them. Looked up from germline, CDR1 is SGHDT and CDR2 is YYEEEE. The CDR3 protein is CASSLGGTATNEKLFF. In nucleotides, the CDR3 is TGTGCCAGCAGCTTGGGAGGTACTGCAACTAATGAAAAACTGTTTTTT.

V and J are TRBV6-5 and TRBJ2-5; 10 nucleotides match TRBD2. The CDR3 sequence is 15 residues long. With 6 bases clipped from V and 4 bases from J, the junction kept 8 bases outside the gene matches. Germline V gene data show CDR1 as MNHEY and CDR2 as SVGAGI. CDR3 sequence: CASRFTSGMGETQYF. In DNA, the CDR3 is TGTGCCAGCAGATTTACTAGCGGGATGGGAGAGACCCAGTACTTC.

The rearrangement joins TRBV14 to TRBJ2-1, with D perhaps matching TRBD2 (6 bases). The ends were cut back, 1 base at V and 10 bases at J, with 11 bases in the middle. The CDR3 loop spans 13 amino acids. Germline V gene sequence: CDR1 SGHDN, CDR2 FVKESK. The CDR3 reads CASSQGFAGEQFF. In nucleotides, the CDR3 is TGTGCCAGCAGCCAAGGGTTCGCGGGAGAGCAGTTCTTC.

The chain carries TRBV2 and TRBJ2-2; maybe TRBD1 (6 bases). V lost 5 bases to trimming and J lost 4 bases, with 11 bases between them. Looked up from germline, CDR1 is SNHLY and CDR2 is FYNNEI. This CDR3 comprises 14 residues. CDR3 nucleotides: TGTGCCAGCAGTTACAGGGTGGGCACCGGGGAGCTGTTTTTT. This gives the protein CASSYRVGTGELFF.

This clone is a singleton in its sample. The chain recombines TRBV7-6 with TRBJ1-5; maybe TRBD1 (5 bases). The CDR3 covers 15 residues. V was trimmed by 3 bases and J by 5 bases, leaving 14 bases between them. Germline CDR1 is SGHVS and CDR2 is FNYEAQ. The CDR3 nucleotides read TGTGCCAGCAGCTTGTTACCAGGAGGGGATCAGCCCCAGCATTTT. Translation: CASSLLPGGDQPQHF.

In DNA form, the CDR3 reads TGTGCCAGCTCCCCTAGGTCTAGCGGGACCGGGGAGCTGTTTTTT. Translating gives CASSPRSSGTGELFF. This sequence joins TRBV7-8 and TRBJ2-2, with 8 bases matching TRBD2. There are 15 residues in the CDR3. With V trimmed by 8 bases and J by 5 bases, 10 bases remained unmatched. Germline V gene sequence: CDR1 SGHVS, CDR2 FQNEAQ.

The V call is TRBV28, the J call TRBJ1-4; D is unclear. CDR1 is MDHEN and CDR2 is SYDVKM in the germline V gene. Trimming cost V 10 bases and J 0 bases, with 6 bases left between them. This CDR3 is 12 amino acids long. The chain's CDR3 is CATLSTNEKLFF. Here the CDR3 DNA reads TGTGCCACCCTGTCAACTAATGAAAAACTGTTTTTT. The whole variable domain, filled in from reference TRBV28 and TRBJ1-4, reads DVKVTQSSRYLVKRTGEKVFLECVQDMDHENMFWYRQDPGLGLRLIYFSYDVKMKEKGDIPEGYSVSREKKERFSLILESASTNQTSMYLCATLSTNEKLFFGSGTQLSVL.

The genes are TRBV7-2 and TRBJ1-1; possible D gene TRBD1, 6 bases. Trimming removed 2 bases at V and 0 bases at J, with 10 bases between. This CDR3 is built from 15 residues. Looked up from germline, CDR1 is SGHTA and CDR2 is FQGNSA. In DNA form, the CDR3 reads TGTGCCAGCAGCTTATTTGGGGGCATGAACACTGAAGCTTTCTTT. Protein sequence: CASSLFGGMNTEAFF.

The chain employs TRBV18 and TRBJ2-5, with D unclear. The germline gives CDR1 KGHSH, CDR2 LQKENI. Trimming pared 3 bases from V and 1 base from J, leaving 6 bases between. This CDR3 region has 13 residues. The CDR3 sequence is CASSPNTQETQYF. The CDR3 region has the DNA TGTGCCAGCTCACCCAACACCCAAGAGACCCAGTACTTC.

The chain carries TRBV18 and TRBJ2-7; D perhaps matches TRBD2 (6 bases). The germline CDR1 and CDR2 sequences are KGHSH and LQKENI. The CDR3 runs 14 residues. V dropped 6 bases and J dropped 2 bases, with 14 bases sitting between them. The CDR3 reads CASSRLEATYEQYF. Written as DNA, the CDR3 is TGTGCCAGCTCGAGACTAGAGGCTACCTACGAGCAGTACTTC.